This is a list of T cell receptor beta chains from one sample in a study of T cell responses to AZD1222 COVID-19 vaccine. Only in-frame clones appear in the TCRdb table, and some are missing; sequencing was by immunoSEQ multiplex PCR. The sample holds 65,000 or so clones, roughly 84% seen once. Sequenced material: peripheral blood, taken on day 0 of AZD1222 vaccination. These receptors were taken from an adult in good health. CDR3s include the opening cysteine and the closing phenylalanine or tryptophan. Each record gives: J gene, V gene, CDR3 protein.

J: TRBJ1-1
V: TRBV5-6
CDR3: CASGRDTEAFF

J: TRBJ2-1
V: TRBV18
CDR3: CASSPPSSGGLYNEQFF

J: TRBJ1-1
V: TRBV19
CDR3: CASSTTGGAAFF

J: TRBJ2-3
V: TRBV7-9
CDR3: CASSFSGGGADTQYF

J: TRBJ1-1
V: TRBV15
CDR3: CATSTELTTEYEAFF

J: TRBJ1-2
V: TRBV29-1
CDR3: CSVESLNYGYTF

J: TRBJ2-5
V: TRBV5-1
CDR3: CASSSQGPPSPQYF

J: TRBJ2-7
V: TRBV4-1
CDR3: CASGPGGEQYF

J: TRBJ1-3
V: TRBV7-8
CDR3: CASSTQGNTIYF

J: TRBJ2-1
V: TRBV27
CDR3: CASSPGQEINEQFF

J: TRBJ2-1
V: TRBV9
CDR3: CASGKTGGSYNEQFF

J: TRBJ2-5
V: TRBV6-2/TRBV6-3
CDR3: CASSSLDREQTQYF

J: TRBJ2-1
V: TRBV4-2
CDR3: CASSQEGQWRTNEQFF

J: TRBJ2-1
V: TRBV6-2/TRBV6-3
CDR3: CASSYFGATSGGGEQFF